This T cell receptor (beta chain) was obtained from a study of cytotoxic CD8 clonotypes in ibrutinib-treated CLL (dated by TCRdb to the early 2020s). About the investigation overall: The cohort included more than 14 treatment-naive and 11 relapsed/refractory patients; roughly 17 were IGHV unmutated. Partial responses were observed in roughly 24 patients and complete responses in 2; after a median follow-up of around 64 months, remission was maintained in approximately 14 patients and progression was observed in some twelve. The response samples were drawn at a median of approximately 12 months into treatment, with a range of about 6 to 40 months. An average of approximately 260,000 productive templates and 80,000 to 100,000 productive rearrangements was obtained per sample. Of the approximately 87 people in the trial, approximately 26 had longitudinal samples available. Cryopreserved peripheral blood mononuclear cells were collected before treatment, at response, and at either disease progression or sustained remission. Patients were still on ibrutinib when every remission and progressive disease sample was collected. Study-wide findings and limitations: Sampling times were not matched between patients in sustained remission and patients whose disease was progressing, and lymph node repertoires were not examined. At baseline, clonality was higher than in age-matched healthy donors and showed a strong correlation with circulating CD8+ T-cell counts. Clonality increased at ibrutinib response, stayed stable in sustained remission, and fell back toward baseline at progression. Public clonotypes were rare and either shrank or stayed stable during treatment, and the rise in clonality at ibrutinib response reflected expansion of private clonotypes.

For TCR beta library preparation, approximately 2 micrograms of genomic DNA were isolated from cryopreserved PBMCs. Longitudinal blood samples from CLL patients on ibrutinib monotherapy underwent high-throughput TCR beta sequencing. The patients took part in an open-label, single-center phase 2 trial of ibrutinib monotherapy. V is reduced by 0 bases and J by 3 bases, leaving a spacing of 10 bases between them. Spanning cysteine to phenylalanine, the CDR3 consists of 14 amino acids. Here the CDR3 DNA is all that survives: 42 bases in frame from base 1. The germline V gene sets CDR1 to SGDLS and CDR2 to YYNGEE. Of note for this clone: Its antigen is currently not known. No much larger clonotype is one base removed from it; base qualities were not supplied.

On a MiSeq, deep resolution sequencing aimed for a depth between 1 in 1 million and 1 in 200,000 T cells, with each clonotype covered 10x on average. TCR beta libraries were generated with the immunoSEQ hsTCRB Kit. Per the authors' processing: ImmunoSEQ Data Assistant and ImmunoSEQ Analyzer were used for data analysis, and V, D and J genes were assigned according to IMGT definitions. Clonality was computed as one minus normalized Shannon entropy of productive rearrangement frequencies, ranging from 0 to 1. Public clonotype analysis was restricted to overrepresented clonotypes comprising at least 0.05% of each patient's repertoire. Repertoires from about a dozen age-matched healthy donors in immuneACCESS were used as clonality controls. TCRdb re-hosts the immuneACCESS table, in-frame sequences only. Its copies lack some clones; in the studies checked, an unresolved V gene accounts for under half of them, and the cause for the rest is not known. V, J and clone size derive from that table, while D and trimming were established from the DNA sequence. The sample table shows some 30,000 clones, and about 75% are seen once. Of the sample, 40% to 60% falls within the top ten clones.

The sequence was collected from a human donor with chronic lymphocytic leukemia. The specimen comprised PBMCs, sampled after 36 months of ibrutinib treatment. Recombination connected TRBV9 to TRBJ2-7; the D element might be TRBD1 or TRBD2, as each aligns at 5 bases. The CDR3 sequence is CASSVGSRGYEQYF. The base sequence is TGTGCCAGCAGCGTAGGATCGAGGGGCTACGAGCAGTACTTC.